Here is one T cell receptor (beta chain) with its context. Its antigen is unidentified. Profiles of TCR beta VDJ and CDR3 were generated from a genomic DNA template. TCRdb recomputed calls from the reads with MiXCR, one row per CDR3 protein. The sample lists tens of thousands of distinct CDR3 sequences; about 45% were seen once. Trimming left V 3 bases short and J 5 bases short, with 17 bases between. CDR1 is PRHDT and CDR2 is FYEKMQ in the germline V gene (reference sequence). The CDR3 length is 16 residues. This entry is derived from a study of CD8+CD57+ T cells in acquired aplastic anemia. Overall study context: As sequenced from healthy donors, CD4+ cells averaged roughly 10 million reads. Findings of the study overall: Levels of CD8+ Simpson's diversity were not significantly distinct in patients versus controls.

The sample was sorted CD4+, CD8+, or CD8+CD57+ T cells (not recorded which) from PBMCs. This clonotype was sampled from a human donor in good health, serving as a control. The V and J genes are TRBV13 and TRBJ2-1; D is perhaps TRBD1 (8 bases). CDR3 DNA: TGTGCCAGCAGCTTGAGGGGGGGACAGGCACACAATGAGCAGTTCTTC. Translated: CASSLRGGQAHNEQFF.